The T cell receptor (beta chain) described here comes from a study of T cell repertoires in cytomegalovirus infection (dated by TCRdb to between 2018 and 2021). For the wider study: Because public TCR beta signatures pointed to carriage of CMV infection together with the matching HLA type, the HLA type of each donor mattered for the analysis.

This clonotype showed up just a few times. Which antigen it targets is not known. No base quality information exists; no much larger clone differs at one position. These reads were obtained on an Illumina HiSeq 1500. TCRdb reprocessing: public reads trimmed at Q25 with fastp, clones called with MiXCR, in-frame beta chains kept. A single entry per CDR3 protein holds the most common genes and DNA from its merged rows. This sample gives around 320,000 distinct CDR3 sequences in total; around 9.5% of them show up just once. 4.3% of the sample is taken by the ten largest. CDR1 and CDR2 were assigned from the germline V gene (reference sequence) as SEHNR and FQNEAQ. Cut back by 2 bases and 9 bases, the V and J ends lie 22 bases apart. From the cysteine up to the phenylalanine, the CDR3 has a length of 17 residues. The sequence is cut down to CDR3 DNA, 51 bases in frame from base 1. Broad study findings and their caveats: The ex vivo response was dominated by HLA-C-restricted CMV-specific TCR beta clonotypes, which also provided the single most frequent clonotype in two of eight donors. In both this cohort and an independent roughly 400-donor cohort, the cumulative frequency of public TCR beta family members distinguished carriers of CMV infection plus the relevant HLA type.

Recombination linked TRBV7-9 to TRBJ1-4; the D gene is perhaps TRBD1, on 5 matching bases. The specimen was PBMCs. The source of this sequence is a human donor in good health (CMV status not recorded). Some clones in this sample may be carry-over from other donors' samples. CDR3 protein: CASSLSQAGAGLQKLFF. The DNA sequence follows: TGTGCCAGCAGCTTATCCCAAGCCGGGGCCGGGCTTCAAAAACTGTTTTTT.